This T cell receptor (beta chain) was identified in a study of T cells in localized non-small cell lung cancer. The germline V gene has CDR1 KGHSH and CDR2 LQKENI. The ends were cut back, 3 bases at V and 2 bases at J, with 13 bases in the middle. This CDR3 is built from 15 residues. This clone is deemed large. Its matching antigen is unknown. Notes on the study in general: A median of roughly 50 of the top 100 tumor clones appeared in adjacent lung, which was paired and uninvolved. Sequencing was limited to one tumor region, leaving the possibility of heterogeneity open. Clonality peaked in uninvolved adjacent lung rather than tumor.

Assay used: immunoSEQ multiplex PCR; TCRdb lists only in-frame clones, some missing. The data contain 2,600 or so clones, around 40% of them singletons. The sample was normal lung tissue next to the tumor, taken before any cancer treatment. The receptor was derived from a man aged 35-69 years with stage II lung adenocarcinoma. This chain connects TRBV18 to TRBJ1-2, with D hard to call. The CDR3 spells CASSPNQEGNYGYTF. The CDR3, as DNA: TGTGCCAGCTCACCCAACCAGGAGGGAAACTATGGCTACACCTTC.